This is a list of T cell receptor beta chains from one sample in a study of blood T cell repertoires in COVID-19. Using immunoSEQ multiplex PCR, the repertoire was profiled, and TCRdb retains in-frame clones only, with some absent. The table records 90,000 to 120,000 clones, more than 70% of them present only once. The sample consisted of peripheral blood. Receptor source: a human donor in a cohort sampled during active COVID-19. Each CDR3 is given without its conserved first and last residue. D genes are given only for firm matches.

v_gene	d_gene	CDR3aa
TRBV27	NA	ASASSRGGLNNEQF
TRBV7-3	TRBD1	ASSLGQGWGSYT
TRBV7-9	NA	ASGPFSSNQPQH
TRBV18	NA	ASLPRDRPHEQF
TRBV7-2	TRBD2	ASTLSKASGLGEQF
TRBV9	TRBD1	ASSSAGDRANTGELF
TRBV7-6	TRBD1	ASSSRTGPGNTIY
TRBV7-3	NA	ASSLSQGTEAF
TRBV4-1	NA	ASSQDLAPWGYT
TRBV5-1	NA	ASSLDPSGYEQY
TRBV3-1/TRBV3-2	TRBD1	ASSGDRARSEAF
TRBV20-1	NA	SAPDAGKAF
TRBV28	NA	ASSFRDRNYGYT
TRBV7-9	TRBD2	ASSLTTSGDTQY
TRBV9	NA	ASSVETGSANEQF
TRBV4-2	TRBD2	ASSQDRSERERADTQY
TRBV20-1	TRBD1	SASPRDRAATGELF
TRBV6-2/TRBV6-3	TRBD1	ASSPYDRDYTEAF
TRBV5-1	TRBD1	ASSSMTGGSGELF
TRBV12-3/TRBV12-4	NA	ASSLLIRDTQY
TRBV30	NA	AWSVRTGKEKLF
TRBV2	TRBD2	ASSYSGVETQY
TRBV6-6	NA	ASSYFQGTYNEQF
TRBV18	NA	ASSRQNSPLH
TRBV7-2	NA	ASSPPGYRTDTQY
TRBV2	NA	ASTYDRLVTGELF
TRBV6-5	NA	ASSPHRTTTYEQY
TRBV4-1	TRBD1	ASSQAPTGEETQY
TRBV5-1	TRBD2	ASSYLTSGSYNEQF
TRBV5-5	NA	ASSFGGNEQY
TRBV5-1	TRBD2	ASSLVPASGMQETQY
TRBV11-2	NA	ASSFGVSGNTIY
TRBV2	TRBD2	ASSGLAAVSYEQY
TRBV11-3	TRBD1	ASSATGLSYNEQF
TRBV19	TRBD2	ASSMGGFGLAKNIQY
TRBV5-6	TRBD1	ASSKRTGYPYNEQF
TRBV5-1	NA	ASSFRGEGTNEQF
TRBV4-3	NA	ASSQDGGGLDTEAF
TRBV23-1	TRBD1	ASSHPNRGLLF
TRBV7-2	NA	ASSLTVSNYGYT
TRBV7-3	NA	ASSMDSTNEAF
TRBV2	TRBD1	ASSENTQGYLRH
TRBV7-3	NA	ASSLSGGDTQY
TRBV27	TRBD1	ASSLPGQGARGYT
TRBV10-3	NA	AIQDKPSTDTQY